This T cell receptor beta chain came from a study of Graves' ophthalmopathy and Graves' hyperthyroidism listed by TCRdb under 2018. With respect to the entire study: Peripheral blood was collected at initial diagnosis, before any treatment. The study used TCR beta repertoire signatures to distinguish Graves' ophthalmopathy from Graves' hyperthyroidism and to predict progression to ophthalmopathy. For training and testing, the 100 patients in the discovery cohort were randomly divided in a 7:3 ratio. For independent validation, a separate cohort was made up of around 18 hyperthyroidism patients plus 17 patients who later progressed from hyperthyroidism to ophthalmopathy. In total, some 130 blood samples were TCR-sequenced: approximately 40 ophthalmopathy, 75 hyperthyroidism and roughly 17 hyperthyroidism-to-ophthalmopathy patients. Following sample collection, hyperthyroidism patients were given methimazole at a starting dose of 30 mg daily, and ophthalmopathy patients were given high-dose intravenous methylprednisolone. In roughly 6 hyperthyroidism patients, T-cell repertoires of thyroid tissue and blood were compared. To explore V-J signatures that distinguish ophthalmopathy from hyperthyroidism, a discovery set of about a hundred patients was enrolled, made up of 43 with ophthalmopathy and roughly 55 with stable hyperthyroidism.

Patients with ophthalmopathy had moderately to severely active disease, with a Clinical Activity Score of 3 or more, a NOSPECS grade of 4 or more, and a disease duration of less than 3 months. Anyone with other autoimmune diseases, uncontrolled infections, pregnancy or lactation was excluded from the study. Clinical symptoms, serum thyroxine, TRAb, thyroid ultrasound and orbital computed tomography were used for diagnosis. Using Ficoll-Paque density gradient centrifugation, PBMCs were isolated from less than 13 ml of fresh peripheral blood. Total RNA was extracted with Trizol reagent and quality-checked on an Agilent 2100 Bioanalyzer. What the work shows at the level of the full study, not this receptor alone: In cross-validation, the 13-signature model distinguished ophthalmopathy from stable hyperthyroidism with approximately 85% sensitivity and nearly 82% specificity, and in the test set the corresponding values were roughly 80% and 76%. No statistical method was used to predetermine the sample size, and group allocation was not hidden from the investigators. Most expanded thyroid clonotypes with a frequency above 0.001 also appeared in blood, which suggests that blood repertoires may reflect the immune response in the thyroid. In validation, the model predicted ophthalmopathy progression with over 60% sensitivity and roughly 72% specificity; roughly 12 predicted patients were CT-confirmed with GO in a median of approximately 6.2 months.

From cysteine to phenylalanine, the CDR3 is 13 amino acids long. Only the CDR3 portion is preserved as DNA: 39 bases, with reading frame beginning at the first base. As encoded in the germline V gene (reference sequence), CDR1 is GTSNPN while CDR2 is SVGIG. A distance of 10 bases separates the germline ends of V and J, which lose 4 bases and 1 base respectively. For repertoire sequencing, TCR beta CDR3 regions were amplified from RNA transcripts. HTBI primers and the Qiagen OneStep RT-PCR kit were used in a first-round RT-PCR, which was followed by a second-round multiplex PCR, size selection and purification. Sequencing of the libraries was carried out on an Illumina HiSeq2000 in paired-end mode with 100 bp reads. As for the original processing: SOAPnuke was used to process the reads, throwing out any read that had adapters, had uncalled bases, had a mean Phred below 15, or lacked an exact constant-primer or identifier match. COPE v1.2.5 was used to merge high-quality paired reads. Each unique nucleotide sequence was treated as a clonotype, and MiTCR v1.1 was used to align the clonotypes to the IMGT TRB V, D and J references. The analysis was limited to V-J combinations with a frequency above 0.0001, which together covered 99.2% of the repertoires. A TCR clonal expansion and chaos score per V-J combination was defined as the ratio of F50 clonal expansion to chaos observed in the TCRdist matrix. Welch's t-statistics and random forest were used to reduce the features to about 14 V-J combinations, which were then used as input to a naive Bayes classifier. The Morisita-Horn index was used to measure how similar the thyroid and blood repertoires were. In-frame beta chains were kept once TCRdb had trimmed the public reads at Q25 with fastp and called clones with MiXCR. Identical CDR3 protein sequences are pooled into one entry, listed with their most common genes and DNA. The V and J calls and clone size come from TCRdb's table, not from the authors' own analysis. The sample table holds 350,000 to 450,000 distinct CDR3 sequences, of which approximately 16% were seen once. More than 1.5% of the sample goes to the ten largest clones.

Ten or more counts support this clonotype. The clone's antigen remains unknown. Per-base quality was not reported, and no clone a single base away is much larger than it. The chain is made from TRBV30 and TRBJ1-1; perhaps TRBD1 is the D gene, with 6 bases matching. The source of this sequence is a woman younger than 30 with Graves' ophthalmopathy. Donor details come from another sample of the same person, matched by shared clones. The specimen sequenced was peripheral blood. The DNA reads TGTGCCTGGATTGGGACACAGAACACTGAAGCTTTCTTT. Its translation reads: CAWIGTQNTEAFF.